The 18 T cell receptor beta chains reported below all come from one sample, sequenced in a study of radiotherapy plus CTLA-4 blockade in lung cancer. The data were produced by immunoSEQ multiplex PCR, yet TCRdb's version contains in-frame clones alone and is incomplete. Of about 77,000 clones in the sample, roughly 80% were seen once. Source: peripheral blood, taken from a patient treated with radiotherapy plus ipilimumab. The receptors shown here come from a human donor with non-small cell lung cancer whose response to radiotherapy plus ipilimumab could not be evaluated.

This clone was observed a single time. Other DNA sequences from this sample encode an identical CDR3 as well. The CDR3 DNA reads TGTGCCAGCAGCTTGGGAGGGGATACTGAAGCTTTCTTT. This translates into CASSLGGDTEAFF. V usage is TRBV7-2 and J usage is TRBJ1-1, with TRBD1 as a possible D gene (5 bases). The V gene lost 3 bases and the J gene lost 5 bases, with 10 bases spanning the gap. Germline CDR1 SGHTA, CDR2 FQGNSA. The CDR3 spans 13 residues.

This clone was seen more than once but under ten times. V usage is TRBV27 and J usage is TRBJ1-2; 7 bases agree with TRBD1. CDR1 and CDR2 (germline): MNHEY, SMNVEV (reference sequence). CDR3 length: 14 residues. The ends lost 4 bases at V and 7 bases at J; junction bases unmatched: 9. The CDR3 loop reads CASSSFRGKGGYTF. Here the CDR3 DNA reads TGTGCCAGCAGTTCCTTCAGGGGGAAAGGTGGCTACACCTTC.

The V gene is TRBV27, the J gene TRBJ1-1, with D tentatively TRBD1 (5 bases). Germline V lookup: CDR1 MNHEY, CDR2 SMNVEV (reference sequence). Trimming shortened V by 4 bases and J by 1 base, and 7 bases separated the two germline ends. The CDR3 consists of 13 residues. CDR3 in DNA: TGTGCCAGCAGTTGGACAAGGAACACTGAAGCTTTCTTT. It codes for CASSWTRNTEAFF.

The chain carries TRBV30 and TRBJ1-2; 9 bases line up with TRBD1. The V gene end was trimmed by 3 bases and the J gene end by 0 bases; junction bases not matched to a gene: 11. This CDR3 comprises 17 residues. Germline lookup yields CDR1 GTSNPN and CDR2 SVGIG (reference sequence). The CDR3 reads CAWSEKPGQGTNYGYTF. The CDR3 DNA reads TGTGCCTGGAGCGAAAAGCCGGGACAGGGAACTAACTATGGCTACACCTTC.

The chain carries TRBV4-2 and TRBJ2-1, with 11 bases fitting TRBD1. This CDR3 has 15 residues. V trimming: 1 base; J trimming: 7 bases; junction bases outside the gene matches: 3. Per germline, CDR1 LGHNA and CDR2 YNFKEQ. The CDR3 nucleotides are TGTGCCAGCAGCCAAGCCGGGACAGGGGGTAATGAGCAGTTCTTC. The encoded protein is CASSQAGTGGNEQFF.

The chain links TRBV10-2 to TRBJ2-7; maybe TRBD1 (6 bases). Trimming took 3 bases from V and 6 from J, leaving 18 bases between them. The germline gives CDR1 WSHSY, CDR2 SAAADI. The CDR3 runs to 15 residues. The CDR3 reads CASSDLGLGAVEQYF. The CDR3, as DNA: TGCGCCAGCAGTGACCTCGGACTGGGGGCTGTCGAGCAGTACTTC.

V and J are TRBV27 and TRBJ2-3; 9 bases match TRBD1. V lost 5 bases, J lost 1 base, and 7 bases stayed unmatched. Germline CDR1 and CDR2: MNHEY and SMNVEV (reference sequence). This CDR3 is 16 amino acids long. CDR3 region: CASSAPRDRGTDTQYF. The DNA for the CDR3 is TGTGCCAGCAGTGCCCCCCGGGACAGGGGCACAGATACGCAGTATTTT.

This clone was counted only a few times. The rearrangement joins TRBV6-5 to TRBJ1-1; a possible D gene is TRBD1 (5 bases). The CDR3 is made up of 14 amino acids. V was shortened by 2 bases and J by 5 bases, with 12 bases between the two germline ends. Germline assignment: CDR1 MNHEY and CDR2 SVGAGI. The CDR3 bases are TGTGCCAGCAGTTACACTACGCAGGGAACTGAAGCTTTCTTT. It translates to CASSYTTQGTEAFF.

The chain uses TRBV19 and TRBJ2-5, with D perhaps TRBD1 (6 bases). V lost 5 bases and J 5 bases, leaving 15 bases between the germline ends. Germline CDR1 is LNHDA and CDR2 is SQIVND (reference sequence). The CDR3 has 14 amino acids. As DNA, the CDR3 is TGTGCCAGTAGTCCTCAGGGGATTCAGGAGACCCAGTACTTC. Protein: CASSPQGIQETQYF.

V and J are TRBV28 and TRBJ1-2; D possibly corresponds to TRBD1 (5 bases). Germline CDR1 and CDR2: MDHEN and SYDVKM. V was shortened by 5 bases and J by 8 bases, with 12 bases between the two germline ends. The CDR3 totals 12 residues. Here the CDR3 reads CASSQNRFGYTF. CDR3 bases: TGTGCCAGCAGTCAAAACAGGTTCGGCTACACCTTC.

This clone occurred many times. The genes are TRBV10-3 and TRBJ1-2; weak D call: TRBD1 (5 bases). This CDR3 is built from 16 residues. The germline V gene has CDR1 ENHRY and CDR2 SYGVKD. Trimming left V 1 base short and J 3 bases short, with 15 bases between. CDR3 in amino acids: CAISEWGRVKDYGYTF. The CDR3, as DNA: TGTGCCATCAGTGAGTGGGGCAGGGTAAAGGACTATGGCTACACCTTC.

V and J are TRBV7-8 and TRBJ2-7, with D perhaps TRBD2 (6 bases). The CDR3 totals 15 residues. From germline, CDR1 is SGHVS and CDR2 FQNEAQ. V was shortened by 3 bases and J by 3 bases, with 15 bases between the two germline ends. The CDR3 here is CASSFNRDSLYEQYF. CDR3 DNA: TGTGCCAGCAGCTTCAACCGGGACTCTCTCTACGAGCAGTACTTC.

This clone was seen just once. V gene TRBV5-1 combines with J gene TRBJ2-7; tentatively, D is TRBD2 (6 bases). The germline V gene has CDR1 SGHRS and CDR2 YFSETQ. This CDR3 contains 17 residues. With 3 bases removed from V and 0 bases from J, the gap between germline ends came to 19 bases. The CDR3 DNA reads as TGCGCCAGCAGCTCTCAGATCGGGACTGCAAACTCCTACGAGCAGTACTTC. This codes for CASSSQIGTANSYEQYF.

The genes are TRBV4-1 and TRBJ1-6; 9 bases are a match to TRBD1. With V trimmed by 2 bases and J by 9 bases, 8 bases remained unmatched. The CDR3 extends over 16 amino acids. CDR1 MGHRA and CDR2 YSYEKL come from the germline V gene. CDR3 residues: CASSQPTGGSGSPLHF. CDR3 nucleotides: TGCGCCAGCAGCCAACCGACAGGGGGGTCCGGTTCACCCCTCCACTTT.

The J gene is TRBJ2-5, the V gene TRBV27; TRBD1 matches at 10 bases. The assigned J gene may be wrong: the sequence end matches TRBJ2-7 better. Germline loops: CDR1 MNHEY, CDR2 SMNVEV (reference sequence). The CDR3 consists of 15 residues. The CDR3 protein is CASRLGDRGSYEQYF. The CDR3 DNA reads TGTGCCAGCAGGTTGGGGGACAGGGGATCCTACGAGCAGTACTTC.

This clone was observed once. The rearrangement joins TRBV4-3 to TRBJ2-7, with 7 bases aligning to TRBD1. The germline gives CDR1 LGHNA, CDR2 YSLEER. The CDR3 totals 16 residues. Trimming at V came to 1 base and at J to 0 bases, leaving 6 bases not matched to a gene. The chain's CDR3 is CASSQVFTGDSYEQYF. The CDR3 DNA reads as TGCGCCAGCAGCCAAGTTTTTACAGGGGACTCCTACGAGCAGTACTTC.

The gene calls are TRBV16 and TRBJ2-7; D perhaps matches TRBD1 (5 bases). V was clipped by 0 bases and J by 6 bases, with 9 bases between them. This CDR3 region has 13 residues. Germline values: CDR1 KGHSY, CDR2 FQNENV. The CDR3: CASSQSAGREQYF. The CDR3 region has the DNA TGTGCCAGCAGCCAATCAGCAGGGCGCGAGCAGTACTTC.

This clone was seen more than once but under ten times. V gene TRBV6-6 combines with J gene TRBJ1-4, with 8 bases lining up with TRBD1. The trim removed 3 bases at V and 6 bases at J, leaving 6 bases unmatched. Germline V gene sequence: CDR1 MNHNY, CDR2 SVGAGI (reference sequence). This CDR3 is built from 15 residues. The DNA of the CDR3 is TGTGCCAGCAGTTATCCCGACAGGGGTGATGAAAAACTGTTTTTT. Its translation: CASSYPDRGDEKLFF.